Listed below are T cell receptor beta chains from one sample, sequenced in a study of OX40 agonist ivuxolimab in advanced cancers. Using immunoSEQ multiplex PCR, the repertoire was profiled, and TCRdb retains in-frame clones only, with some absent. The sample lists about 41,000 clones, approximately 87% occurring once. Source: CD4+ or CD8+ T cells sorted from blood, taken in a trial of the OX40 agonist ivuxolimab. The receptors were sampled from an adult with an advanced solid tumor such as melanoma, head and neck, liver or kidney cancer. The CDR3 runs from the conserved cysteine through the conserved F or W. A D gene is named only where the DNA matches it firmly. Size is omitted from some rows. Given values are once, few, many or a class for expanded clones.

DNA	CDR3	V	D	J	size
TGTGCCAGTAGTAGCCATTACATGCAAGTCGACGATGAGCAGTTCTTC	CASSSHYMQVDDEQFF	TRBV19	NA	TRBJ2-1	NA
TGTGCCAGCAGCTTGAGACTAGCGGGAGGAGATACGCAGTATTTT	CASSLRLAGGDTQYF	TRBV11-3	TRBD2	TRBJ2-3	medium-sized
TGTGCCAGTAGTATAGGAGGAGGAGGATCCTATGGCTACACCTTC	CASSIGGGGSYGYTF	TRBV19	NA	TRBJ1-2	NA
TGTGCCAGCAGCTCCTCGGGGGGCGGGGGGCAGTACTTC	CASSSSGGGGQYF	TRBV7-2	NA	TRBJ2-7	NA
TGTGCCAGCAGTAGGGGGACAGCCTATGGCTACACCTTC	CASSRGTAYGYTF	TRBV28	TRBD1	TRBJ1-2	NA
TGTGCCTGGAGTGTACTCGATACTGAGCAGTTCTTC	CAWSVLDTEQFF	TRBV30	NA	TRBJ2-1	NA
TGCGCCAGCAGCCCCGACCCTTCACGGGGCTCACCCCTCCACTTT	CASSPDPSRGSPLHF	TRBV5-1	NA	TRBJ1-6	NA
TGTGCCAGCAGTTGGGGGACTAGCGGAGAGCAGTTCTTC	CASSWGTSGEQFF	TRBV28	TRBD2	TRBJ2-1	NA
TGTGCTAGTGGTTTGTACGACAACAGACTGTTTTTT	CASGLYDNRLFF	TRBV12-5	NA	TRBJ1-4	NA
TGTGCCAGCAGTTACTCAGTTAGGAATGAAAAACTGTTTTTT	CASSYSVRNEKLFF	TRBV6-6	NA	TRBJ1-4	once
TGTGCCAGCAGTGAACTCTTTGCTTCCTACGAGCAGTACTTC	CASSELFASYEQYF	TRBV6-1	NA	TRBJ2-7	NA
TGTGCCAGCAGTTTTTGGGTTGACAGGTCAAACACTGAAGCTTTCTTT	CASSFWVDRSNTEAFF	TRBV28	NA	TRBJ1-1	NA
TGTGCCTGGAGTGGGAGGCGGACCATCACAGATACGCAGTATTTT	CAWSGRRTITDTQYF	TRBV30	NA	TRBJ2-3	NA
TGCGCCAGCAGCCTAGACAGGGGGCCGCGAGATACGCAGTATTTT	CASSLDRGPRDTQYF	TRBV4-1	TRBD1	TRBJ2-3	NA
TGCAGCGTTGAAGTCCCCTGGGCCCATCGTACAGATACGCAGTATTTT	CSVEVPWAHRTDTQYF	TRBV29-1	NA	TRBJ2-3	NA
TGTGCCAGCAGCCCGGTGGCGCCAGGGTGGGGCTTTAATGAAAAACTGTTTTTT	CASSPVAPGWGFNEKLFF	TRBV7-8	NA	TRBJ1-4	NA
TGTGCCAGTAGTATGGTGGAGACTAACATCTATGGCTACACCTTC	CASSMVETNIYGYTF	TRBV19	NA	TRBJ1-2	NA
TGTGCCAGCAGACCCGTCCTCGGTTTGGGGGTTAACTATGGCTACACCTTC	CASRPVLGLGVNYGYTF	TRBV2	NA	TRBJ1-2	NA
TGTGCCAGCAGTCAGGTGGGAGGAACTGAAGCTTTCTTT	CASSQVGGTEAFF	TRBV6-1	NA	TRBJ1-1	NA
TGTGCCAGCAGCTCCACGATTCAGGGAGGCTACACCTTC	CASSSTIQGGYTF	TRBV7-2	NA	TRBJ1-2	few
TGTGCCAGCAGCTACAGGCGTGGAAACACTGAAGCTTTCTTT	CASSYRRGNTEAFF	TRBV7-2	NA	TRBJ1-1	NA
TGCGCCAGCAGTCCGCTTCAGGCCTCCTACGAGCAGTACTTC	CASSPLQASYEQYF	TRBV4-3	NA	TRBJ2-7	NA
TGTGCCAGCAGTCCTGGGGGGAGCGGGGAGCTGTTTTTT	CASSPGGSGELFF	TRBV6-6	NA	TRBJ2-2	NA
TGTGCCAGCAGCGGTAGGTCCCTGGAGACCCAGTACTTC	CASSGRSLETQYF	TRBV13	NA	TRBJ2-5	NA
TGTGCCAGCAGCGTTAGCGCGTTGGAAGAGACCCAGTACTTC	CASSVSALEETQYF	TRBV9	NA	TRBJ2-5	NA
TGTGCCAGCTCCCGTTCCCAAAGTGGCTACTCCTACAATGAGCAGTTCTTC	CASSRSQSGYSYNEQFF	TRBV18	NA	TRBJ2-1	NA
TGTGCCAGCAGGACCCAGGCAGACTATAATTCACCCCTCCACTTT	CASRTQADYNSPLHF	TRBV6-1	NA	TRBJ1-6	NA
TGTGCCAGCAGCTTCAGGACCGGCTACACTGAAGCTTTCTTT	CASSFRTGYTEAFF	TRBV5-1	NA	TRBJ1-1	NA
TGTGCCAGCAGTTACATTAAGGGATCTGGTAATTCACCCCTCCACTTT	CASSYIKGSGNSPLHF	TRBV6-5	NA	TRBJ1-6	NA
TGTGCCAGCAGGCCGGGACCCCGACCTTATACGCAGTATTTT	CASRPGPRPYTQYF	TRBV27	NA	TRBJ2-3	NA
TGCAGCGTTCATGGCGACTCCTACGAGCAGTACTTC	CSVHGDSYEQYF	TRBV29-1	NA	TRBJ2-7	NA
TGCGCCAGCAGCCAAGTCTGGATAGCCAGGAGAGGGACCTTGGGCACTGAAGCTTTCTTT	CASSQVWIARRGTLGTEAFF	TRBV4-1	NA	TRBJ1-1	NA
TGTGCCAGCTCACCGGACAGGACTACCTACGAGCAGTACTTC	CASSPDRTTYEQYF	TRBV18	NA	TRBJ2-7	NA
TGTGCCAGCAGTTACTCGGGCTCATGGAGCACTGAAGCTTTCTTT	CASSYSGSWSTEAFF	TRBV6-5	NA	TRBJ1-1	NA
TGTGCCAGCAGCGTACAGGGAAGCTCCTACAATGAGCAGTTCTTC	CASSVQGSSYNEQFF	TRBV9	NA	TRBJ2-1	NA
TGTGCCATCAGTGGTGGCAACACAGATACGCAGTATTTT	CAISGGNTDTQYF	TRBV10-3	NA	TRBJ2-3	NA